This TCR beta chain was documented in a study of shared clonotypes between healthy human individuals. This CDR3 has 15 residues. V was clipped by 0 bases and J by 5 bases, with 13 bases between them. CDR1 and CDR2 (germline): SNHLY, FYNNEI. This clone was observed a few times. Genomic DNA belonging to each subset was distributed in equal measure over several immunoSEQ plates. This table comes from immunoSEQ multiplex PCR, and its TCRdb copy is limited to in-frame clones, with some not included. This table has roughly 2,000,000 clones, just over 90% appearing once. Naive CD8 isolation took CD45RO-negative cells positively selected for CCR7 and excluded terminally differentiated effector memory CD45RA+ cells.

The V and J genes are TRBV2 and TRBJ1-1; D is uncertain. The material sequenced was naive CD8+ T cells from PBMCs. This receptor was obtained from a man between 18 and 35 years old in good health. Some clones in this sample may be carry-over from other donors' samples. As DNA, the CDR3 is TGTGCCAGCAGTGAAGCGCTGGGTCTCAAGACTGAAGCTTTCTTT. It codes for CASSEALGLKTEAFF.